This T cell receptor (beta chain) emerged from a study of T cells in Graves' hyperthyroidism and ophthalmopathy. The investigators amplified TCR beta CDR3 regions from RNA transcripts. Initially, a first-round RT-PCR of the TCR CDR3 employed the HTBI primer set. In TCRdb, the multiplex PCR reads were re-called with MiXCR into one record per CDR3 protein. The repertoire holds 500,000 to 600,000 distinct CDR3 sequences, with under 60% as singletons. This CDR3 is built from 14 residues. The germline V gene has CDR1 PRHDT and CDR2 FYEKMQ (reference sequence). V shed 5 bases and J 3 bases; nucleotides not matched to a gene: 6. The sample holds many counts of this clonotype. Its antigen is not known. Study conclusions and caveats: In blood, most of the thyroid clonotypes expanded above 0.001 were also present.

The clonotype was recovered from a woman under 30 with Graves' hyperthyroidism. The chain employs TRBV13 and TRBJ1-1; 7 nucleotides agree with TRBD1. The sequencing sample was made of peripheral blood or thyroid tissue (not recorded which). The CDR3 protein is CASSPGTVYTEAFF. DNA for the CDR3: TGTGCCAGCAGCCCGGGGACAGTCTACACTGAAGCTTTCTTT.